The 5 T cell receptor beta chains in this list originate from one sample, sequenced in a study of blood T cell repertoires in COVID-19. The protocol was immunoSEQ multiplex PCR, while the TCRdb copy is restricted to in-frame clones and leaves out a portion. This sample has roughly 26,000 clones; 85% to 90% occur once, and the top ten carry about 17%. The sequenced sample consisted of peripheral blood. These receptors were obtained from a man aged 70 or older with acute or convalescent COVID-19.

The chain couples TRBV28 to TRBJ1-2; 8 bases are a match to TRBD1. The CDR3 loop spans 16 amino acids. Germline assignment: CDR1 MDHEN and CDR2 SYDVKM. Unmatched junction bases numbered 17, after V lost 6 bases and J lost 8 bases. CDR3 coding DNA: TGTGCCAGCAGGTCTCCTCCAGGGGGCTACTCTATGGGCTACACCTTC. Translated, it gives CASRSPPGGYSMGYTF.

This clone was counted a single time. The chain is built from TRBV19 and TRBJ2-1; no clear D. Germline CDR1 is LNHDA and CDR2 is SQIVND (reference sequence). Deletions cut 5 bases from V and 4 bases from J, with 12 bases between. This CDR3 has 14 residues. CDR3 sequence (DNA): TGTGCCAGTAGTCCCTCCTCGGGTTACAATGAGCAGTTCTTC. Translating gives CASSPSSGYNEQFF. Looking up the rest from reference TRBV19 and TRBJ2-1 gives the full variable domain: DGGITQSPKYLFRKEGQNVTLSCEQNLNHDAMYWYRQDPGQGLRLIYYSQIVNDFQKGDIAEGYSVSREKKESFPLTVTSAQKNPTAFYLCASSPSSGYNEQFFGPGTRLTVL.

The CDR3 region is CASSLKGTSGTSGSFRYEQYF. DNA for the CDR3: TGCGCCAGCAGCTTAAAAGGGACCTCGGGCACTAGCGGGAGCTTCCGCTACGAGCAGTACTTC. The rearrangement joins TRBV5-1 to TRBJ2-7; 11 bases agree with TRBD2. Per germline, CDR1 SGHRS and CDR2 YFSETQ. The CDR3 is 21 residues long. The V segment lost 2 bases and the J segment 3 bases; nucleotides outside the gene matches: 22. Variable domain in full (rest from reference TRBV5-1 and TRBJ2-7): KAGVTQTPRYLIKTRGQQVTLSCSPISGHRSVSWYQQTPGQGLQFLFEYFSETQRNKGNFPGRFSGRQFSNSRSEMNVSTLELGDSALYLCASSLKGTSGTSGSFRYEQYFGPGTRLTVT.

V and J are TRBV28 and TRBJ2-7; TRBD1 matches at 7 bases. This CDR3 contains 15 residues. Germline CDR1 and CDR2: MDHEN and SYDVKM. The ends lost 5 bases at V and 3 bases at J; junction bases unmatched: 10. The CDR3 region is CASSTTGAGGYEQYF. In nucleotides, the CDR3 is TGTGCCAGCAGTACTACAGGGGCAGGTGGCTACGAGCAGTACTTC. Using reference TRBV28 and TRBJ2-7 for the parts outside the CDR3, the full variable domain is DVKVTQSSRYLVKRTGEKVFLECVQDMDHENMFWYRQDPGLGLRLIYFSYDVKMKEKGDIPEGYSVSREKKERFSLILESASTNQTSMYLCASSTTGAGGYEQYFGPGTRLTVT.

The genes are TRBV3-1 (or the pseudogene TRBV3-2) and TRBJ1-4, with unresolved D. CDR3 length: 17 residues. Trimming removed 0 bases at V and 0 bases at J, with 11 bases between. In germline, CDR1 is LGHDT, CDR2 YNNKEL (reference sequence). Written as DNA, the CDR3 is TGTGCCAGCAGCCAAGAAGGAGTAAGCTCAACTAATGAAAAACTGTTTTTT. Protein product: CASSQEGVSSTNEKLFF.